These T cell receptor beta chains were read from a single sample in a study of T-cell memory formation after mild COVID-19. TCRdb processed the 5' RACE reads anew with MiXCR; each CDR3 protein has one entry. The sample lists hundreds of thousands of distinct CDR3 sequences, around 15% occurring once. The source material was PBMCs or a T cell subset sorted from them (not recorded which). These receptors were collected from a man in his late teens or twenties who had mild COVID-19 (a few samples of this study predate the infection). Cell type and time point are not known. CDR3s include the opening cysteine and the closing phenylalanine or tryptophan. Each record gives: clone size, J gene, V gene, D gene, CDR3 DNA, CDR3 protein. D genes are given only for firm matches. Clone size is given for some rows only: seen once, a few or many times, or a class if the clone is expanded.

abundance: few
j_gene: TRBJ1-5
v_gene: TRBV6-2/TRBV6-3
d_gene: -
CDR3nt: TGTGCCAGCAGTTCCTCCCTCCGGGGGAGCAATCAGCCCCAGCATTTT
CDR3aa: CASSSSLRGSNQPQHF

abundance: -
j_gene: TRBJ2-1
v_gene: TRBV7-6
d_gene: -
CDR3nt: TGTGCCAGCAGCTTAAGTACAGGGATTAATGAGCAGTTCTTC
CDR3aa: CASSLSTGINEQFF

abundance: -
j_gene: TRBJ2-5
v_gene: TRBV7-9
d_gene: TRBD2
CDR3nt: TGTGCCAGCAGCTTAATGCCTAGCGGGGAGCTGGAGACCCAGTACTTC
CDR3aa: CASSLMPSGELETQYF

abundance: -
j_gene: TRBJ1-2
v_gene: TRBV9
d_gene: TRBD1
CDR3nt: TGTGCCAGCAGCTCCTCGAGGACAGGAGGCTATGGCTACACCTTC
CDR3aa: CASSSSRTGGYGYTF

abundance: -
j_gene: TRBJ1-1
v_gene: TRBV2
d_gene: -
CDR3nt: TGTGCCAGCAGTGTCCAGGGGTGGAACACTGAAGCTTTCTTT
CDR3aa: CASSVQGWNTEAFF

abundance: -
j_gene: TRBJ2-5
v_gene: TRBV7-2
d_gene: -
CDR3nt: TGTGCCAGCAGCGCCGGGGGAGCGAGGGAGACCCAGTACTTC
CDR3aa: CASSAGGARETQYF

abundance: -
j_gene: TRBJ1-2
v_gene: TRBV7-2
d_gene: -
CDR3nt: TGTGCCAGCAGCTCTATCACTGGGGACACCGCCTATGGCTACACCTTC
CDR3aa: CASSSITGDTAYGYTF

abundance: few
j_gene: TRBJ2-2
v_gene: TRBV7-9
d_gene: -
CDR3nt: TGTGCCAGCAGCCGTTTGTGGCGATCGAACACCGGGGAGCTGTTTTTT
CDR3aa: CASSRLWRSNTGELFF

abundance: -
j_gene: TRBJ2-6
v_gene: TRBV3-1
d_gene: -
CDR3nt: TGTGCCAGCAGCCAAGAGAGGTCGGGTGGTGGGGCCAACGTCCTGACTTTC
CDR3aa: CASSQERSGGGANVLTF

abundance: -
j_gene: TRBJ1-2
v_gene: TRBV10-2
d_gene: -
CDR3nt: TGCGCCAGCACCGCAGGGTATGATGGCTACACCTTC
CDR3aa: CASTAGYDGYTF

abundance: few
j_gene: TRBJ2-1
v_gene: TRBV15
d_gene: -
CDR3nt: TGTGCCACCAGCAGAGATTCTTTGGGGTTCGGTACTCACAATGAGCAGTTCTTC
CDR3aa: CATSRDSLGFGTHNEQFF

abundance: -
j_gene: TRBJ2-5
v_gene: TRBV7-2
d_gene: TRBD2
CDR3nt: TGTGCCAGCAGCCCGCAGCGGGGGGGCGTGGAGACCCAGTACTTC
CDR3aa: CASSPQRGGVETQYF

abundance: -
j_gene: TRBJ2-3
v_gene: TRBV20-1
d_gene: TRBD2
CDR3nt: TGCAGTGCTAGAGAACTAGCGGAGGTATCAGATACGCAGTATTTT
CDR3aa: CSARELAEVSDTQYF

abundance: -
j_gene: TRBJ1-5
v_gene: TRBV20-1
d_gene: TRBD1
CDR3nt: TGCAGTGCTAGAGTCATGGGACAGGGGATGGAACAGCCCCAGCATTTT
CDR3aa: CSARVMGQGMEQPQHF

abundance: many
j_gene: TRBJ2-3
v_gene: TRBV20-1
d_gene: -
CDR3nt: TGCAGTGCTCCTAACCGGGACAGCACAGATACGCAGTATTTT
CDR3aa: CSAPNRDSTDTQYF

abundance: many
j_gene: TRBJ1-6
v_gene: TRBV20-1
d_gene: -
CDR3nt: TGCAGTGCTAGAGATATAGGACCAATCAATTCACCCCTCCACTTT
CDR3aa: CSARDIGPINSPLHF

abundance: -
j_gene: TRBJ2-6
v_gene: TRBV5-1
d_gene: -
CDR3nt: TGCGCCAGCAGCTTGGGGGCCCCTGGCTCTGGGGCCAACGTCCTGACTTTC
CDR3aa: CASSLGAPGSGANVLTF

abundance: -
j_gene: TRBJ1-1
v_gene: TRBV7-8
d_gene: -
CDR3nt: TGTGCCAGCAGCCGAACCCATGACAGTATGAACACTGAAGCTTTCTTT
CDR3aa: CASSRTHDSMNTEAFF

abundance: many
j_gene: TRBJ2-7
v_gene: TRBV28
d_gene: -
CDR3nt: TGTGCCAGCAGTTTGTCAGGGTGGGATCAGGGCAACTACTACGAGCAGTACTTC
CDR3aa: CASSLSGWDQGNYYEQYF

abundance: -
j_gene: TRBJ1-1
v_gene: TRBV6-1
d_gene: -
CDR3nt: TGTGCCAGCGCCTTCCGTCTTGAAGCTTTCTTT
CDR3aa: CASAFRLEAFF

abundance: -
j_gene: TRBJ2-2
v_gene: TRBV11-2
d_gene: -
CDR3nt: TGTGCCAGCAGCTTAGATCCGGGTTCCGGGGAGCTGTTTTTT
CDR3aa: CASSLDPGSGELFF

abundance: -
j_gene: TRBJ1-6
v_gene: TRBV7-2
d_gene: -
CDR3nt: TGTGCCAGCAGCTCGAGGCAGGGAGGCTCACCCCTCCACTTT
CDR3aa: CASSSRQGGSPLHF

abundance: few
j_gene: TRBJ1-4
v_gene: TRBV7-6
d_gene: -
CDR3nt: TGTGCCAGCAGCTCAAATTTCCAGGAAAAACTGTTTTTT
CDR3aa: CASSSNFQEKLFF

abundance: many
j_gene: TRBJ2-1
v_gene: TRBV7-2
d_gene: -
CDR3nt: TGTGCCAGCAGCTTTAGCAGTATTGAGCAGTTCTTC
CDR3aa: CASSFSSIEQFF

abundance: few
j_gene: TRBJ2-5
v_gene: TRBV18
d_gene: -
CDR3nt: TGTGCCAGCTCACCAAGGCAGCTTGAGACCCAGTACTTC
CDR3aa: CASSPRQLETQYF

abundance: -
j_gene: TRBJ1-6
v_gene: TRBV10-3
d_gene: -
CDR3nt: TGTGCCATCAGTGATGGGGATTCACCCCTCCACTTT
CDR3aa: CAISDGDSPLHF

abundance: -
j_gene: TRBJ1-6
v_gene: TRBV24-1
d_gene: -
CDR3nt: TGTGCCACCAGTGATTTGTTTGATCGTCGGGTCGTGGGAGTACAGGTTCAATCACCCCTCCACTTT
CDR3aa: CATSDLFDRRVVGVQVQSPLHF

abundance: many
j_gene: TRBJ2-5
v_gene: TRBV20-1
d_gene: TRBD1
CDR3nt: TGCAGTGCTCGCAGGGGGAGCAATTGGGAGACCCAGTACTTC
CDR3aa: CSARRGSNWETQYF

abundance: many
j_gene: TRBJ2-5
v_gene: TRBV9
d_gene: -
CDR3nt: TGTGCCAGCAGCGTAGATGAGACCCAGTACTTC
CDR3aa: CASSVDETQYF

abundance: few
j_gene: TRBJ1-2
v_gene: TRBV6-1
d_gene: -
CDR3nt: TGTGCCAGCAGTGAAGCTCAGGGAGGGGGACTCTATGGCTACACCTTC
CDR3aa: CASSEAQGGGLYGYTF

abundance: -
j_gene: TRBJ2-7
v_gene: TRBV12-3/TRBV12-4
d_gene: -
CDR3nt: TGTGCCAGCAGTTTTGTCAACTACGAGCAGTACTTC
CDR3aa: CASSFVNYEQYF

abundance: -
j_gene: TRBJ1-5
v_gene: TRBV18
d_gene: -
CDR3nt: TGTGCCAGCTCACCACAGGTGAATCAGCCCCAGCATTTT
CDR3aa: CASSPQVNQPQHF

abundance: -
j_gene: TRBJ2-2
v_gene: TRBV6-5
d_gene: -
CDR3nt: TGTGCCAGCAGTTACCAACCCGCCGGGGAGCTGTTTTTT
CDR3aa: CASSYQPAGELFF

abundance: few
j_gene: TRBJ2-5
v_gene: TRBV2
d_gene: TRBD2
CDR3nt: TGTGCCAGCAGTGAAGGCGGGAGTGAGACCCAGTACTTC
CDR3aa: CASSEGGSETQYF

abundance: -
j_gene: TRBJ2-5
v_gene: TRBV10-3
d_gene: -
CDR3nt: TGTGCCATCAGTGAGAACCGACAGACCAAGGGGACCCAGTACTTC
CDR3aa: CAISENRQTKGTQYF

abundance: few
j_gene: TRBJ1-1
v_gene: TRBV7-2
d_gene: TRBD1
CDR3nt: TGTGCCAGCAGCTTAAGGGGCGGGACAGGGGAACTGAACACTGAAGCTTTCTTT
CDR3aa: CASSLRGGTGELNTEAFF

abundance: many
j_gene: TRBJ2-3
v_gene: TRBV5-1
d_gene: -
CDR3nt: TGCGCCAGCAGCTACCGGGGTTCGGTCACAGATACGCAGTATTTT
CDR3aa: CASSYRGSVTDTQYF

abundance: -
j_gene: TRBJ1-4
v_gene: TRBV30
d_gene: -
CDR3nt: TGTGCCTGGATTGGGGCAGAGAATGAAAAACTGTTTTTT
CDR3aa: CAWIGAENEKLFF

abundance: many
j_gene: TRBJ2-7
v_gene: TRBV12-3/TRBV12-4
d_gene: -
CDR3nt: TGTGCCAGCAGTTTAAGGTTGAGTATACGGCAGGCTTCCTACGAGCAGTACTTC
CDR3aa: CASSLRLSIRQASYEQYF

abundance: -
j_gene: TRBJ2-5
v_gene: TRBV6-5
d_gene: TRBD2
CDR3nt: TGTGCCAGCACCCGGGGGGGCCGAGAGACCCAGTACTTC
CDR3aa: CASTRGGRETQYF

abundance: few
j_gene: TRBJ1-2
v_gene: TRBV30
d_gene: -
CDR3nt: TGTGCCTGGAGTGTGAGTTGGCAGGGTTGGGGCTACACCTTC
CDR3aa: CAWSVSWQGWGYTF

abundance: -
j_gene: TRBJ2-3
v_gene: TRBV7-3
d_gene: TRBD1
CDR3nt: TGTGCCAGCAGCAACCAATCCGGGACAGGGGTCCCAGATACGCAGTATTTT
CDR3aa: CASSNQSGTGVPDTQYF

abundance: -
j_gene: TRBJ1-1
v_gene: TRBV12-3/TRBV12-4
d_gene: -
CDR3nt: TGTGCCAGCAGTTTTGGGGGGCGCGAGGCTTTCTTT
CDR3aa: CASSFGGREAFF

abundance: -
j_gene: TRBJ1-2
v_gene: TRBV7-2
d_gene: TRBD1
CDR3nt: TGTGCCAGCAGCTTAGTAACCGGACAGGGGGCCGGCTATGGCTACACCTTC
CDR3aa: CASSLVTGQGAGYGYTF

abundance: -
j_gene: TRBJ2-3
v_gene: TRBV12-3/TRBV12-4
d_gene: TRBD2
CDR3nt: TGTGCCAGCAGCGGGGGGGCAGGGACCCTAGATACGCAGTATTTT
CDR3aa: CASSGGAGTLDTQYF

abundance: few
j_gene: TRBJ1-1
v_gene: TRBV7-8
d_gene: -
CDR3nt: TGTGCCAGCAGCTGGAAAGGGGGGAACACTGAAGCTTTCTTT
CDR3aa: CASSWKGGNTEAFF

abundance: medium-sized
j_gene: TRBJ2-1
v_gene: TRBV6-2/TRBV6-3
d_gene: TRBD2
CDR3nt: TGTGCCAGCAGGGGTGGACTAGCGGGGGTACCCCTCTACAATGAGCAGTTCTTC
CDR3aa: CASRGGLAGVPLYNEQFF

abundance: few
j_gene: TRBJ2-3
v_gene: TRBV5-6
d_gene: -
CDR3nt: TGTGCCAGCAGCTTGGAATTCCCGAACCCGGTCAGAAGCACAGATACGCAGTATTTT
CDR3aa: CASSLEFPNPVRSTDTQYF

abundance: -
j_gene: TRBJ2-1
v_gene: TRBV7-6
d_gene: TRBD2
CDR3nt: TGTGCCAGCAGCACCAGCGGGGGGTGGCAGTTCTTC
CDR3aa: CASSTSGGWQFF

abundance: many
j_gene: TRBJ2-5
v_gene: TRBV20-1
d_gene: -
CDR3nt: TGCAGTGCTAGAGTCACTTGGGGGCGGGGTAACCAAGAGACCCAGTACTTC
CDR3aa: CSARVTWGRGNQETQYF

abundance: -
j_gene: TRBJ1-1
v_gene: TRBV4-2
d_gene: -
CDR3nt: TGTGCCAGCAGCCAAGATCGGGCGTCCGCTGAAGCTTTCTTT
CDR3aa: CASSQDRASAEAFF

abundance: few
j_gene: TRBJ1-3
v_gene: TRBV4-1
d_gene: TRBD1
CDR3nt: TGCGCCAGCAGGCTGCAGGGGGAAAACACCATATATTTT
CDR3aa: CASRLQGENTIYF

abundance: few
j_gene: TRBJ2-3
v_gene: TRBV14
d_gene: -
CDR3nt: TGTGCCAGCAGCCAGGGACAACCCTCCACAGATACGCAGTATTTT
CDR3aa: CASSQGQPSTDTQYF

abundance: -
j_gene: TRBJ2-1
v_gene: TRBV11-2
d_gene: -
CDR3nt: TGTGCCAGCAGATTTGAAGACCCGCAGTTCTTC
CDR3aa: CASRFEDPQFF

abundance: many
j_gene: TRBJ1-2
v_gene: TRBV29-1
d_gene: -
CDR3nt: TGCAGCGTCGGAGGTGGGGAAGGCTATGGCTACACCTTC
CDR3aa: CSVGGGEGYGYTF

abundance: once
j_gene: TRBJ1-1
v_gene: TRBV19
d_gene: -
CDR3nt: TGTGCCAGCAAAAAGTCGTGGGGCACTGAAGCTTTCTTT
CDR3aa: CASKKSWGTEAFF

abundance: few
j_gene: TRBJ2-5
v_gene: TRBV2
d_gene: TRBD2
CDR3nt: TGTGCCAGCAGAGCGACTAGCGGAGAGACCCAGTACTTC
CDR3aa: CASRATSGETQYF

abundance: -
j_gene: TRBJ1-1
v_gene: TRBV20-1
d_gene: -
CDR3nt: TGCAGTGCTAAAACGACCCGGAGAGTCACTGAAGCTTTCTTT
CDR3aa: CSAKTTRRVTEAFF